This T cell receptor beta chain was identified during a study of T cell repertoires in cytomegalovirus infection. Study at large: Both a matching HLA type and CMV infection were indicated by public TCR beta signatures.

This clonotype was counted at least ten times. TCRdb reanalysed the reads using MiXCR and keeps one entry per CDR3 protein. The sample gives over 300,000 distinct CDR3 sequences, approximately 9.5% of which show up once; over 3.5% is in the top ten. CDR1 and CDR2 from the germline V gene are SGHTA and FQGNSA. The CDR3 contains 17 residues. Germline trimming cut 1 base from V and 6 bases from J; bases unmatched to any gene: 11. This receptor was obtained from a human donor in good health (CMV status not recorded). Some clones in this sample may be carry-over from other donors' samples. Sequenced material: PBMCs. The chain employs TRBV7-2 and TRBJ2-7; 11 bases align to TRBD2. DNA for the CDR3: TGTGCCAGCAGCTTAGGTTTCATAGCGGGAGGGCAAGGCGAGCAGTACTTC. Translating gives CASSLGFIAGGQGEQYF.